This T cell receptor (beta chain) was profiled in a study of T cells in tumors after PD-1 blockade. General study findings and limits: Peripheral recruitment is suggested, as some novel exhausted tumor clones were in pre-treatment blood.

Method: immunoSEQ multiplex PCR; TCRdb's copy keeps in-frame clones and lacks some. Here the sample spans 55,000 to 70,000 clones, around four fifths being singletons. The CDR3 sequence is 14 residues long. CDR1 and CDR2 (germline): SGHRS, YFSETQ. V gave up 1 base and J gave up 6 bases, with 14 bases separating them. On this clone: What it recognizes is unknown.

V is TRBV5-1 and J is TRBJ2-7; tentatively, D is TRBD1 or TRBD2 (5 bases each). The TCR originated in a human donor with basal cell carcinoma. The sequenced sample was PBMCs, obtained before anti-PD-1 treatment. For the CDR3, the DNA is TGCGCCAGCAGCTTGAACGGGGACCTTGGCGAGCAGTACTTC. It translates to CASSLNGDLGEQYF.